Listed here are 2 T cell receptor beta chains from one sample, sequenced in a study of blood T cell repertoires in COVID-19. Clones were read by immunoSEQ multiplex PCR, and TCRdb kept only the in-frame ones, dropping some. Of roughly 410,000 clones in the sample, over 75% were seen once. The sample consisted of peripheral blood. Receptor source: a woman in her forties with COVID-19, enrolled during active disease.

V usage is TRBV7-2 and J usage is TRBJ1-1, with TRBD1 identical over 10 bases. The CDR3 has 14 residues. CDR1 and CDR2 (germline): SGHTA, FQGNSA. Losses at the gene ends were 4 bases for V and 5 bases for J; bases not matched to a gene: 4. The CDR3 DNA reads as TGTGCCAGCAGCTCCGGACAGGGGGATACTGAAGCTTTCTTT. Protein sequence: CASSSGQGDTEAFF.

This chain links TRBV5-6 with TRBJ2-7; TRBD1 matches at 8 bases. CDR1 is SGHDT and CDR2 is YYEEEE in the germline V gene. This CDR3 has 16 residues. The V segment lost 0 bases and the J segment 4 bases; nucleotides outside the gene matches: 9. The CDR3 here is CASSLGGRGHEYEQYF. The CDR3 DNA reads as TGTGCCAGCAGCTTGGGGGGCAGGGGGCATGAGTACGAGCAGTACTTC.